What follows are 7 T cell receptor beta chains derived from one specimen sequenced in a study of blood T cell repertoires in COVID-19 (dated by TCRdb to about 2020). The library was prepared using the immunoSEQ multiplex PCR assay. TCRdb obtained this table from immuneACCESS and retained in-frame rearrangements with V and J assigned. These tables miss some clones; where compared with another copy, unresolved V genes account for less than half of the shortfall, and the remainder is unexplained. The table for this sample lists tens of thousands of clones; about 87% of them were counted only once. About 13% of the sample is taken by the ten largest. The sequencing sample was made of peripheral blood. Receptors originate from a human donor with active COVID-19. The donor label of this sample is uncertain.

This chain uses TRBV2 with TRBJ2-2; D not certain. CDR3 length equals 14 residues. V lost 4 bases, J lost 4 bases, and 10 bases lay in between. Germline assignment: CDR1 SNHLY and CDR2 FYNNEI. CDR3 DNA: TGTGCCAGCAGTGTAAGCTTATTCACCGGGGAGCTGTTTTTT. This encodes CASSVSLFTGELFF.

The rearrangement uses TRBV5-6 and TRBJ1-2; a possible D gene is TRBD1 (5 bases). V lost 1 base, J lost 4 bases, and 20 bases lay in between. This CDR3 region has 17 residues. Germline V gene data show CDR1 as SGHDT and CDR2 as YYEEEE. In DNA form, the CDR3 reads TGTGCCAGCAGCTTGAGGGCCACAGGAATCCTACGCTATGGCTACACCTTC. This encodes CASSLRATGILRYGYTF.

This chain uses TRBV27 with TRBJ2-5; the D is unclear. This CDR3 contains 11 residues. Trimming shortened V by 8 bases and J by 5 bases, and 9 bases separated the two germline ends. CDR1 and CDR2 (germline): MNHEY, SMNVEV (reference sequence). CDR3 amino acids: CASGMRETQYF. The CDR3 DNA reads TGTGCCAGCGGAATGCGGGAGACCCAGTACTTC.

The rearrangement links TRBV2 to TRBJ2-2; D possibly corresponds to TRBD1 (7 bases). Germline lookup yields CDR1 SNHLY and CDR2 FYNNEI. The CDR3 runs 15 residues. V was pared by 8 bases and J by 3 bases, with 16 bases between. For the CDR3, the DNA is TGTGCCAGCGGCTCGCAGGGGGGAGACACCGGGGAGCTGTTTTTT. It specifies CASGSQGGDTGELFF.

The chain recombines TRBV5-8 with TRBJ2-1; a weak D match, TRBD2 (6 bases). V was trimmed by 5 bases and J by 4 bases, leaving 16 bases between them. Germline loops: CDR1 SGHTS, CDR2 YDEGEE. There are 15 residues in the CDR3. CDR3 loop: CASSPYRGGYNEQFF. The CDR3 coding sequence is TGTGCCAGCAGTCCGTACCGGGGAGGATACAATGAGCAGTTCTTC. Full variable domain (remainder filled in from reference TRBV5-8 and TRBJ2-1): EAGVTQSPTHLIKTRGQQATLRCSPISGHTSVYWYQQALGLGLQFLLWYDEGEERNRGNFPPRFSGRQFPNYSSELNVNALELEDSALYLCASSPYRGGYNEQFFGPGTRLTVL.

The chain uses TRBV5-1 and TRBJ1-4, with no clear D. Germline CDR1 and CDR2: SGHRS and YFSETQ. The CDR3 runs to 14 residues. The V and J ends lost 0 bases and 4 bases respectively, with 7 bases between them. CDR3 sequence reads: CASSLGAGNEKLFF. The CDR3 DNA reads TGCGCCAGCAGCTTGGGGGCTGGTAATGAAAAACTGTTTTTT.

The V and J genes are TRBV29-1 and TRBJ2-5, with TRBD1 identical over 8 bases. Germline assignment: CDR1 SQVTM and CDR2 ANQGSEA. The CDR3 loop spans 12 amino acids. The trim removed 7 bases at V and 4 bases at J, leaving 5 bases unmatched. CDR3: CSAQTGAETQYF. The CDR3 coding sequence is TGCAGCGCCCAGACAGGGGCAGAGACCCAGTACTTC.